The 12 T cell receptor beta chains reported below all come from one sample, sequenced in a study of blood T cell repertoires in COVID-19. Only in-frame clones appear in the TCRdb table, and some are missing; sequencing was by immunoSEQ multiplex PCR. The sample has under 250,000 clones; about nine tenths are singletons. The sample was PBMCs or T cells enriched from blood (not recorded which). These receptors were collected from a man aged 40-50 years who had recovered from COVID-19.

J is TRBJ2-7 and V is TRBV27; TRBD1 matches at 9 bases. V lost 0 bases, J lost 7 bases, and 7 bases stayed unmatched. Germline CDR1 MNHEY, CDR2 SMNVEV (reference sequence). The CDR3 is made up of 15 amino acids. CDR3 sequence reads: CASSLSGTGRKEQYF. The DNA for the CDR3 is TGTGCCAGCAGTTTATCTGGGACAGGGCGAAAAGAGCAGTACTTC.

This clone was counted only a few times. The J gene is TRBJ1-3, the V gene TRBV3-1 (or the pseudogene TRBV3-2); no firm D call. This CDR3 contains 16 residues. Trimming stripped 1 base from V and 0 bases from J, with 10 bases between. Looked up from germline, CDR1 is LGHDT and CDR2 is YNNKEL (reference sequence). DNA for the CDR3: TGTGCCAGCAGCCAAGGTCCAGGAGGCTCTGGAAACACCATATATTTT. Translation: CASSQGPGGSGNTIYF.

The V and J genes are TRBV2 and TRBJ2-2; 8 nucleotides match TRBD2. Unmatched junction bases numbered 6, after V lost 2 bases and J lost 1 base. The CDR3 runs 17 residues. Germline CDR1 reads SNHLY; CDR2 reads FYNNEI. CDR3 sequence reads: CASSELGLAGNTGELFF. The DNA of the CDR3 is TGTGCCAGCAGTGAACTGGGGCTAGCGGGGAACACCGGGGAGCTGTTTTTT.

CDR3 bases: TGTGCCAGCAGCTTCCCCTTGGGGACTAGCGCGAATGAGCAGTTCTTC. This codes for CASSFPLGTSANEQFF. This rearrangement joins TRBV7-2 to TRBJ2-1; 10 bases agree with TRBD2. The V segment lost 3 bases and the J segment 7 bases; nucleotides outside the gene matches: 9. Germline CDR1 is SGHTA and CDR2 is FQGNSA. This CDR3 comprises 16 residues.

The J gene is TRBJ2-6, the V gene TRBV6-5, with 7 bases that match TRBD1. The CDR3 consists of 15 residues. Germline values: CDR1 MNHEY, CDR2 SVGAGI. V shed 9 bases, J shed 2 bases, and the junction held 7 bases outside the gene matches. CDR3 region: CASSLDRAGANVLTF. CDR3 nucleotide sequence: TGTGCCAGTTCTCTTGACAGGGCTGGGGCCAACGTCCTGACTTTC.

The V gene is TRBV28, the J gene TRBJ2-7; 7 nucleotides align to TRBD1. The CDR3 is 14 residues long. J lost 7 bases, V lost 0 bases, and 6 bases had no gene match. Germline V lookup: CDR1 MDHEN, CDR2 SYDVKM. The CDR3 reads CASSLWGTVVEQYF. In nucleotides, the CDR3 is TGTGCCAGCAGTTTATGGGGGACAGTTGTTGAGCAGTACTTC. The entire variable domain, with the rest obtained from reference TRBV28 and TRBJ2-7, is as follows: DVKVTQSSRYLVKRTGEKVFLECVQDMDHENMFWYRQDPGLGLRLIYFSYDVKMKEKGDIPEGYSVSREKKERFSLILESASTNQTSMYLCASSLWGTVVEQYFGPGTRLTVT.

There are a few counts of this clone. The gene calls are TRBV29-1 and TRBJ1-1; D unresolved. Germline V gene lookup returns CDR1 SQVTM and CDR2 ANQGSEA. Between the trimmed V and J ends, which lost 6 bases and 3 bases, there was a span of 5 bases. The CDR3 is 10 residues long. The CDR3 here is CSVGDTEAFF. Here the CDR3 DNA reads TGCAGCGTCGGGGACACTGAAGCTTTCTTT.

The V call is TRBV5-6, the J call TRBJ2-7; 9 bases agree with TRBD1. V shed 3 bases, J shed 1 base, and the junction held 11 bases outside the gene matches. Germline V gives CDR1 SGHDT, CDR2 YYEEEE. CDR3 length: 17 amino acids. CDR3 in amino acids: CASSSTWTGALSYEQYF. The CDR3 bases are TGTGCCAGCAGCTCCACTTGGACAGGGGCCCTATCCTACGAGCAGTACTTC. Complete variable domain (other parts from reference TRBV5-6 and TRBJ2-7): DAGVTQSPTHLIKTRGQQVTLRCSPKSGHDTVSWYQQALGQGPQFIFQYYEEEERQRGNFPDRFSGHQFPNYSSELNVNALLLGDSALYLCASSSTWTGALSYEQYFGPGTRLTVT.

This clone was observed a few times. V and J are TRBV4-1 and TRBJ2-7, with 12 nucleotides matching TRBD2. CDR3 length equals 15 residues. V gave up 4 bases and J gave up 5 bases; unmatched junction bases: 6. Germline CDR1 is MGHRA and CDR2 is YSYEKL. The CDR3 reads CASSRTSGIEDEQYF. CDR3 sequence (DNA): TGCGCCAGCAGCCGGACTAGCGGGATAGAGGACGAGCAGTACTTC.

The chain links TRBV29-1 to TRBJ2-1; TRBD2 aligns across 9 bases. The V segment lost 4 bases and the J segment 9 bases; nucleotides outside the gene matches: 7. Germline V gene lookup returns CDR1 SQVTM and CDR2 ANQGSEA. The CDR3 contains 13 residues. CDR3 nucleotides: TGCAGCGTTGGCGGCGGGGGGGCCACTGAGCAGTTCTTC. Encoded protein: CSVGGGGATEQFF.

The gene calls are TRBV5-1 and TRBJ1-4, with a possible D match to TRBD1 (5 bases). CDR1 and CDR2 from the germline V gene are SGHRS and YFSETQ. Trimming removed 0 bases from V and 7 bases from J, with 13 bases in between. CDR3 length: 15 amino acids. Written as DNA, the CDR3 is TGCGCCAGCAGCTTGGAAGGGAAAAGGGGTGAAAAACTGTTTTTT. It specifies CASSLEGKRGEKLFF.

The chain combines TRBV24-1 with TRBJ2-7; D remains unclear. CDR1 is KGHDR, CDR2 SFDVKD, per germline. V was trimmed by 0 bases and J by 5 bases, leaving 10 bases between them. This CDR3 has 14 amino acids. Here the CDR3 reads CATSDLGARDEQYF. In DNA, the CDR3 is TGTGCCACCAGTGATTTGGGAGCGAGAGACGAGCAGTACTTC.